This T cell receptor (beta chain) came from a study of OX40 agonist ivuxolimab in advanced cancers. This clone was picked up one time. Blood draws occurred at baseline, cycle 4 day 1, and cycle 7 day 1. Data came from immunoSEQ multiplex PCR; TCRdb stores just in-frame clones and leaves some out. The sample consists of 63,000 or so clones, about 89% of them appearing once. Here the sequenced sample was CD4+ or CD8+ T cells sorted from blood, taken in a trial of the OX40 agonist ivuxolimab. This receptor was taken from an adult with an advanced solid tumor such as melanoma, head and neck, liver or kidney cancer.

The CDR3 DNA follows: TGCGCCAGCAGCCAAGAAGAGCACCATAACTATGGCTACACCTTC. Translation gives CASSQEEHHNYGYTF. V is TRBV4-3 and J is TRBJ1-2; D remains ambiguous. Between the trimmed V and J ends, which lost 0 bases and 1 base, there was a span of 9 bases. Germline V gene sequence: CDR1 LGHNA, CDR2 YSLEER. CDR3 length: 15 amino acids.